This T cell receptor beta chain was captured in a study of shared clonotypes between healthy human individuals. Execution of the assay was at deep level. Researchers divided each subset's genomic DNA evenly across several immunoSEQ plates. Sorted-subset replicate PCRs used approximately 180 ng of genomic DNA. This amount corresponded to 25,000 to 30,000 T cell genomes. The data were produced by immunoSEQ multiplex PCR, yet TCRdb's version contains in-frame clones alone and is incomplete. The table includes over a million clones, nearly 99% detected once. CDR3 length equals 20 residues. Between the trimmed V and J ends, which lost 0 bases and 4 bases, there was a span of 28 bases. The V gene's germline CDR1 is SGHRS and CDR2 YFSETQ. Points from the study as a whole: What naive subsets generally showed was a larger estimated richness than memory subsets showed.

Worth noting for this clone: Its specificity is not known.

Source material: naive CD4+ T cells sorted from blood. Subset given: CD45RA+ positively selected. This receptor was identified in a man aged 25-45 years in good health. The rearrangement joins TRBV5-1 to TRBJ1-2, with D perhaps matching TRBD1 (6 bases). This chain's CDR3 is CASSLDGGGRGSSLGYGYTF. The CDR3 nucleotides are TGCGCCAGCAGCTTGGATGGTGGCGGCAGGGGATCATCCCTTGGCTATGGCTACACCTTC.